One and the same sample provided the 21 T cell receptor beta chains below, sequenced in a study of technical replicates of blood from a handful of donors. Data came from immunoSEQ multiplex PCR; TCRdb stores just in-frame clones and leaves some out. The table shows over 55,000 clones, with approximately 86% occurring only once. Sample: PBMCs. Receptor source: a human donor in good health. Some clones in this sample may be carry-over from other donors' samples.

The V gene is TRBV5-4, the J gene TRBJ2-2; D possibly corresponds to TRBD2 (6 bases). The V gene lost 1 base and the J gene lost 6 bases, with 13 bases spanning the gap. The CDR3 has 15 amino acids. The V gene's germline CDR1 is SGHNT and CDR2 YYREEE (reference sequence). The CDR3 reads CASSLMRGESGELFF. CDR3 in DNA: TGTGCCAGCAGCTTGATGCGGGGAGAGTCCGGGGAGCTGTTTTTT.

V and J are TRBV15 and TRBJ1-6; possible D gene TRBD1, 5 bases. This CDR3 region has 15 residues. The germline gives CDR1 LNHNV, CDR2 YYDKDF (reference sequence). Trimming pared 1 base from V and 5 bases from J, leaving 9 bases between. For the CDR3, the DNA is TGTGCCACCAGCAGAGCTGACAGTAATAATTCACCCCTCCACTTT. It codes for CATSRADSNNSPLHF.

The gene calls are TRBV30 and TRBJ2-7; 10 nucleotides align to TRBD2. After removal of 4 bases from V and 3 bases from J, the junction contained 6 bases not matched to a gene. Germline V gives CDR1 GTSNPN, CDR2 SVGIG (reference sequence). The CDR3 has 14 amino acids. The CDR3 is CAWKPGLAFYEQYF. The CDR3, as DNA: TGTGCCTGGAAACCGGGACTAGCGTTCTACGAGCAGTACTTC.

This sequence joins TRBV4-3 and TRBJ2-3; 12 bases match TRBD2. The V and J ends lost 0 bases and 11 bases, in that order; junction bases with no gene match: 6. The germline gives CDR1 LGHNA, CDR2 YSLEER. This CDR3 region has 15 residues. CDR3 sequence: CASSQDASGREVQYF. The CDR3 DNA follows: TGCGCCAGCAGCCAAGACGCTAGCGGGAGGGAGGTGCAGTATTTT.

This clone has a handful of counts. The chain couples TRBV30 to TRBJ1-1; unclear D gene. Germline V gene sequence: CDR1 GTSNPN, CDR2 SVGIG (reference sequence). CDR3 length: 13 residues. Trimming pared 0 bases from V and 5 bases from J, leaving 10 bases between. The CDR3 sequence: CAWSVIGGTEAFF. The CDR3, as DNA: TGTGCCTGGAGTGTAATCGGCGGGACTGAAGCTTTCTTT.

This clone was observed a single time. The V gene is TRBV11-2, the J gene TRBJ2-7; D uncertain. Germline CDR1 SGHAT, CDR2 FQNNGV. The CDR3 runs 13 residues. Trimming cost V 1 base and J 1 base, with 5 bases left between them. CDR3 loop: CASSLALSYEQYF. The CDR3 region has the DNA TGTGCCAGCAGCTTAGCCCTGTCCTACGAGCAGTACTTC.

Only a few counts were recorded for this clone. V gene TRBV29-1 combines with J gene TRBJ1-1, with unresolved D. V shed 6 bases and J shed 2 bases, with 4 bases lying between them. CDR1 is SQVTM and CDR2 is ANQGSEA in the germline V gene. The CDR3 is made up of 10 amino acids. In DNA form, the CDR3 reads TGCAGCGTGCTAAACACTGAAGCTTTCTTT. It translates to CSVLNTEAFF.

The V call is TRBV27, the J call TRBJ2-7; 8 positions agree with TRBD1. This CDR3 is 14 amino acids long. Trimming took 6 bases from V and 5 from J; bases not matched to a gene: 9. The germline gives CDR1 MNHEY, CDR2 SMNVEV (reference sequence). The CDR3 loop reads CASSRDRWRNEQYF. DNA of the CDR3: TGTGCCAGCAGCCGGGACAGGTGGCGGAACGAGCAGTACTTC.

The genes are TRBV27 and TRBJ1-5; a weak D match, TRBD1 (5 bases). The CDR3 contains 14 residues. Trimming cost V 6 bases and J 9 bases, with 18 bases left between them. Germline assignment: CDR1 MNHEY and CDR2 SMNVEV (reference sequence). The CDR3 is CASSPDSLERPQHF. Written as DNA, the CDR3 is TGTGCCAGCAGCCCTGACAGCCTGGAAAGGCCCCAGCATTTT.

This clone was recorded once. This sequence joins TRBV6-5 and TRBJ2-3, with 7 bases identical to TRBD1. V dropped 3 bases and J dropped 2; count of bases not matched to a gene: 5. Germline V gene sequence: CDR1 MNHEY, CDR2 SVGAGI. This CDR3 region has 15 residues. The CDR3 reads CASSYTGEITDTQYF. The CDR3, as DNA: TGTGCCAGCAGTTATACAGGGGAAATCACAGATACGCAGTATTTT.

The gene calls are TRBV27 and TRBJ2-7; tentatively, D is TRBD1 (7 bases). Deletions cut 6 bases from V and 3 bases from J, with 12 bases between. CDR1 is MNHEY, CDR2 SMNVEV, per germline (reference sequence). The CDR3 consists of 13 residues. The CDR3 spells CASRAGGLYEQYF. The CDR3, as DNA: TGTGCCAGCAGGGCAGGGGGACTCTACGAGCAGTACTTC.

V gene TRBV18 combines with J gene TRBJ2-1; D is uncertain. The V and J ends lost 0 bases and 0 bases respectively, with 12 bases between them. CDR3 length: 17 amino acids. Germline V lookup: CDR1 KGHSH, CDR2 LQKENI. Here the CDR3 DNA reads TGTGCCAGCTCACCACCACTCTCGCTGAGCTCCTACAATGAGCAGTTCTTC. Protein sequence: CASSPPLSLSSYNEQFF.

The gene calls are TRBV4-2 and TRBJ1-5; possible D gene TRBD1, 5 bases. There are 14 residues in the CDR3. Trimming left V 6 bases short and J 5 bases short, with 14 bases between. Germline V gives CDR1 LGHNA, CDR2 YNFKEQ. The CDR3: CASRDTGGDQPQHF. For the CDR3, the DNA is TGTGCCAGCAGAGATACGGGGGGGGATCAGCCCCAGCATTTT.

This clone was counted once. The chain employs TRBV10-2 and TRBJ2-1; D gene uncertain. The CDR3 contains 11 residues. Trimming cost V 7 bases and J 3 bases, with 4 bases left between them. CDR1 WSHSY and CDR2 SAAADI come from the germline V gene. The CDR3 sequence is CASILYNEQFF. CDR3 sequence (DNA): TGCGCCAGCATACTCTACAATGAGCAGTTCTTC.

This sequence joins TRBV5-4 and TRBJ2-2, with a tentative D call TRBD1 (5 bases). The CDR3 spans 15 residues. Trimming shortened V by 2 bases and J by 0 bases, and 8 bases separated the two germline ends. In germline, CDR1 is SGHNT, CDR2 YYREEE (reference sequence). The DNA of the CDR3 is TGTGCCAGCAGCTTAGCAGGGACGAACACCGGGGAGCTGTTTTTT. Translation: CASSLAGTNTGELFF.

This clone was found a few times. V is TRBV10-3 and J is TRBJ1-1, with D maybe TRBD1 (5 bases). Per germline, CDR1 ENHRY and CDR2 SYGVKD. V was trimmed by 6 bases and J by 1 base, leaving 9 bases between them. The CDR3 consists of 13 residues. CDR3 sequence (DNA): TGTGCCATCAGGCAGGGTTCGAACACTGAAGCTTTCTTT. It yields the protein CAIRQGSNTEAFF.

V and J are TRBV5-1 and TRBJ1-1, with D perhaps matching TRBD1 (5 bases). The CDR3 runs to 14 residues. Trimming left V 0 bases short and J 5 bases short, with 11 bases between. Germline V gene sequence: CDR1 SGHRS, CDR2 YFSETQ. The CDR3 bases are TGCGCCAGCAGCTTGGCCCTGGGGGGGACTGAAGCTTTCTTT. Its translation is CASSLALGGTEAFF.

The J gene is TRBJ2-7, the V gene TRBV4-2; 7 bases map to TRBD2. With 0 bases clipped from V and 2 bases from J, the junction kept 4 bases outside the gene matches. Germline V gives CDR1 LGHNA, CDR2 YNFKEQ. This CDR3 region has 15 residues. The CDR3 coding sequence is TGTGCCAGCAGCCAAGATGCGGGGAGGGCCTACGAGCAGTACTTC. Translating it yields CASSQDAGRAYEQYF.

DNA of the CDR3: TGTGCCAGCTCCCCGGGAGAGTACCAAGAGACCCAGTACTTC. Its translation: CASSPGEYQETQYF. This chain links TRBV18 with TRBJ2-5; the D gene is possibly TRBD2 (6 bases). The CDR3 totals 14 residues. Germline V gene data show CDR1 as KGHSH and CDR2 as LQKENI. The V and J ends lost 6 bases and 0 bases respectively, with 11 bases between them.

The rearrangement joins TRBV27 to TRBJ2-7; TRBD1 matches at 12 bases. The CDR3 length is 14 residues. Trimming took 7 bases from V and 5 from J; bases not matched to a gene: 6. Germline-derived CDR1 and CDR2 are MNHEY and SMNVEV (reference sequence). This CDR3 is CASTTGTGGNEQYF. In nucleotides, the CDR3 is TGTGCCAGCACTACCGGGACAGGGGGCAACGAGCAGTACTTC.

The J gene is TRBJ2-6, the V gene TRBV4-3; 8 bases are a match to TRBD2. The germline CDR1 and CDR2 sequences are LGHNA and YSLEER. CDR3 length equals 16 residues. The J segment lost 4 bases and the V segment lost 0 bases, leaving 2 bases of the junction unmatched. The CDR3 DNA sequence: TGCGCCAGCAGCCAAGATAGCGGGACCGGGGCCAACGTCCTGACTTTC. Translation gives CASSQDSGTGANVLTF.